This TCR beta chain stems from a study of blood T cell repertoires in COVID-19. About the research overall: Samples came from the United States, Italy and Spain, spanning acute and convalescent COVID-19. T cells, B-cell-depleted T cells, or PBMCs supplied cDNA or gDNA.

Original processing notes: Cell counts per sample came from amplifying reference gene primers. Data came from immunoSEQ multiplex PCR; TCRdb stores just in-frame clones and leaves some out. V and J calls and clone size are copied from that table; D and trimming were computed from the DNA. This repertoire shows 150,000 to 200,000 clones, roughly 86% found once; its top ten account for 0.99%. V dropped 3 bases and J dropped 2 bases, with 14 bases sitting between them. Per germline, CDR1 SGHRS and CDR2 YFSETQ. This CDR3 is built from 16 residues. Specimen: peripheral blood. This rearrangement joins TRBV5-1 to TRBJ2-2, with D perhaps matching TRBD2 (6 bases). The TCR sequence derives from a man between 18 and 35 years old with acute or convalescent COVID-19. Here the CDR3 reads CASSWAGTQNTGELFF. Written as DNA, the CDR3 is TGCGCCAGCAGCTGGGCCGGGACTCAAAACACCGGGGAGCTGTTTTTT. Using reference TRBV5-1 and TRBJ2-2 for the parts outside the CDR3, the full variable domain is KAGVTQTPRYLIKTRGQQVTLSCSPISGHRSVSWYQQTPGQGLQFLFEYFSETQRNKGNFPGRFSGRQFSNSRSEMNVSTLELGDSALYLCASSWAGTQNTGELFFGEGSRLTVL.